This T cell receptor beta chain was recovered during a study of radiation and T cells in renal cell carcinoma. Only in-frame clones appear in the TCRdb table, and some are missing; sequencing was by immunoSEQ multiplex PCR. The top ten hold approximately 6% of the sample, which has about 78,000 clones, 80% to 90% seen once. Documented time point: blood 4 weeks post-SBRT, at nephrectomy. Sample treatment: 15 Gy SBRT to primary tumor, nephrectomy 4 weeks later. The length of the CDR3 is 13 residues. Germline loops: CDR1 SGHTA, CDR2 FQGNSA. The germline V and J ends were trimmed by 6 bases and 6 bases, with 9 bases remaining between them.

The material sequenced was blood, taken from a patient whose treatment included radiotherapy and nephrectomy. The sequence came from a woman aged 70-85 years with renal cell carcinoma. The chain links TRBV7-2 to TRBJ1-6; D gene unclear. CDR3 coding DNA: TGTGCCAGCAGACCTGGGTTTAATTCACCCCTCCACTTT. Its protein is CASRPGFNSPLHF.